The 11 T cell receptor beta chains below all came from one sample that was sequenced in a study of graft-versus-host responses after intestinal transplantation. Their specific antigens are unknown. The data were produced by immunoSEQ multiplex PCR, yet TCRdb's version contains in-frame clones alone and is incomplete. The table has some 130,000 clones, roughly 95% seen once. The input for sequencing was unstimulated CD8+ T cells sorted from spleen or lymph node cells, taken before intestinal transplant. These receptors came from a human donor who received an intestinal transplant.

The rearrangement uses TRBV27 and TRBJ1-1; D may be TRBD1 (5 bases). V lost 0 bases to trimming and J lost 5 bases, with 10 bases between them. From germline, CDR1 is MNHEY and CDR2 SMNVEV (reference sequence). This CDR3 has 14 amino acids. The DNA for the CDR3 is TGTGCCAGCAGTTTATCGGGAGGGGAAACTGAAGCTTTCTTT. It is translated as CASSLSGGETEAFF.

J is TRBJ2-1 and V is TRBV13, with 9 bases matching TRBD1. The V gene end was trimmed by 4 bases and the J gene end by 7 bases; junction bases not matched to a gene: 5. The CDR3 covers 14 residues. Germline CDR1 and CDR2: PRHDT and FYEKMQ (reference sequence). CDR3 sequence (DNA): TGTGCCAGCAGCTCCGGGACAGGGTGGAATGAGCAGTTCTTC. It yields the protein CASSSGTGWNEQFF.

The chain couples TRBV5-1 to TRBJ2-7; TRBD2 is a possible D gene (5 bases). Trimming shortened V by 2 bases and J by 2 bases, and 14 bases separated the two germline ends. Germline lookup yields CDR1 SGHRS and CDR2 YFSETQ. The CDR3 has 15 amino acids. CDR3 protein: CASSLAFGLTYEQYF. In DNA, the CDR3 is TGCGCCAGCAGCTTAGCCTTCGGACTTACCTACGAGCAGTACTTC.

The V and J genes are TRBV9 and TRBJ2-7; D is unresolved. The V and J ends lost 4 bases and 2 bases respectively, with 13 bases between them. Looked up from germline, CDR1 is SGDLS and CDR2 is YYNGEE. The CDR3 spans 14 residues. In DNA form, the CDR3 reads TGTGCCAGCAGCCCCGGAACAGCCGCCTACGAGCAGTACTTC. Translating it yields CASSPGTAAYEQYF.

The V and J genes are TRBV4-3 and TRBJ2-3; 10 positions match TRBD2. The CDR3 loop spans 16 amino acids. V shed 2 bases and J 5 bases; nucleotides not matched to a gene: 7. Germline-derived CDR1 and CDR2 are LGHNA and YSLEER. CDR3 sequence: CASSQLSGRLLDTQYF. The CDR3 coding sequence is TGCGCCAGCAGCCAACTTAGCGGGAGGTTGTTAGATACGCAGTATTTT.

This clone was seen once. The CDR3: CASSVARTGKSIGYTF. DNA for the CDR3: TGTGCCAGCAGCGTAGCGAGGACAGGGAAAAGTATTGGCTACACCTTC. The chain joins TRBV9 to TRBJ1-2, with 8 bases matching TRBD1. CDR3 length: 16 residues. Germline-derived CDR1 and CDR2 are SGDLS and YYNGEE. Unmatched junction bases numbered 11, after V lost 0 bases and J lost 7 bases.

This sequence joins TRBV28 and TRBJ2-2, with D possibly TRBD1 on 5 matching bases. V lost 3 bases, J lost 1 base, and 9 bases lay in between. The germline V gene encodes CDR1 MDHEN and CDR2 SYDVKM. The CDR3 runs to 15 residues. CDR3 in amino acids: CASSFGAENTGELFF. The CDR3 DNA follows: TGTGCCAGCAGTTTTGGGGCGGAGAACACCGGGGAGCTGTTTTTT. Full variable domain (missing parts from reference TRBV28 and TRBJ2-2): DVKVTQSSRYLVKRTGEKVFLECVQDMDHENMFWYRQDPGLGLRLIYFSYDVKMKEKGDIPEGYSVSREKKERFSLILESASTNQTSMYLCASSFGAENTGELFFGEGSRLTVL.

The rearrangement joins TRBV7-3 to TRBJ2-3, with TRBD2 as a possible D gene (7 bases). The CDR3 covers 16 residues. The germline V gene has CDR1 SGHTA and CDR2 FQGTGA. V lost 5 bases, J lost 1 base, and 16 bases lay in between. The CDR3 loop reads CASSPRGGARTDTQYF. The CDR3 DNA reads as TGTGCCAGCAGCCCCCGCGGGGGCGCACGCACAGATACGCAGTATTTT.

This chain joins TRBV4-1 and TRBJ2-7, with 9 bases lining up with TRBD2. The CDR3 is 15 amino acids. Germline CDR1 MGHRA, CDR2 YSYEKL. The V gene end was trimmed by 1 base and the J gene end by 7 bases; junction bases not matched to a gene: 8. As DNA, the CDR3 is TGCGCCAGCAGCCAAGCTCCGCGGGAGGGCCGGGAGCAGTACTTC. Translated: CASSQAPREGREQYF.

The chain has TRBV6-5 and TRBJ2-3, with TRBD2 identical over 9 bases. The V gene end was trimmed by 0 bases and the J gene end by 4 bases; junction bases not matched to a gene: 5. The length of the CDR3 is 16 residues. Per the germline V gene, CDR1 is MNHEY and CDR2 is SVGAGI. DNA for the CDR3: TGTGCCAGCAGTTACTCTGGCGCGGGAGGGCCAGATACGCAGTATTTT. Amino acids: CASSYSGAGGPDTQYF.

This chain connects TRBV28 to TRBJ1-2; no clear D gene. V was pared by 1 base and J by 0 bases, with 18 bases between. This CDR3 has 18 amino acids. Germline lookup yields CDR1 MDHEN and CDR2 SYDVKM. The CDR3 region has the DNA TGTGCCAGCAGTTTATCCGGACGGTCCGAAGAAGCTAACTATGGCTACACCTTC. Translation: CASSLSGRSEEANYGYTF.